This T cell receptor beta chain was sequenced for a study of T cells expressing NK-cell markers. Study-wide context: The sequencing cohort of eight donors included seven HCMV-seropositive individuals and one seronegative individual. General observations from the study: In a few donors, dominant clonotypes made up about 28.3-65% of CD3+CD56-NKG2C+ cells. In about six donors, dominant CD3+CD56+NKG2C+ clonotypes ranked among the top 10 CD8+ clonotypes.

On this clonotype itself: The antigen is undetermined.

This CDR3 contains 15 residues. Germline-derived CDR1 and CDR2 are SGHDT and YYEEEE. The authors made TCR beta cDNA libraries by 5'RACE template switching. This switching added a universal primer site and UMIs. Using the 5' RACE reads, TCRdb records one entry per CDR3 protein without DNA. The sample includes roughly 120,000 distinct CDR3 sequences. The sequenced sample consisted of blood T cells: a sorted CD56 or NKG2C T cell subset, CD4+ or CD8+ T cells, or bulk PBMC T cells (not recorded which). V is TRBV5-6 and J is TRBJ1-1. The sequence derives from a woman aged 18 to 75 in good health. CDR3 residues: CASSRGGVYYTEAFF.